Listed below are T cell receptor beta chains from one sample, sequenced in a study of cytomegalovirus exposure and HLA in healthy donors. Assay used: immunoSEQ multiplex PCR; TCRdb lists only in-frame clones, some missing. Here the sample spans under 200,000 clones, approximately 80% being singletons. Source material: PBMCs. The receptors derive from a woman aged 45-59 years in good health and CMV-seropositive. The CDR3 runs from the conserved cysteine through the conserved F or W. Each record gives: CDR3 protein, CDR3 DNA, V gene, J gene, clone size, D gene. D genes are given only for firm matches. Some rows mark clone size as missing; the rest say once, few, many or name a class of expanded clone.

CASSESTRTGRSGNTIYF	TGCGCCAGCAGTGAGTCGACAAGGACAGGCCGCTCTGGAAACACCATATATTTT	TRBV10-1	TRBJ1-3	-	TRBD1
CASSVVGLAANEQFF	TGTGCCAGCAGCGTAGTGGGACTAGCGGCCAATGAGCAGTTCTTC	TRBV9	TRBJ2-1	-	TRBD2
CASSPGQGSTDTQYF	TGTGCCAGCAGCCCCGGACAGGGTAGCACAGATACGCAGTATTTT	TRBV11-3	TRBJ2-3	-	TRBD1
CASSGLAGGTDTQYF	TGTGCCAGTAGTGGGCTAGCGGGGGGCACAGATACGCAGTATTTT	TRBV19	TRBJ2-3	-	TRBD2
CSVPMPGNYGYTF	TGCAGCGTCCCAATGCCAGGGAACTATGGCTACACCTTC	TRBV29-1	TRBJ1-2	-	-
CAWSVRESGGQYF	TGTGCCTGGAGTGTACGGGAGTCAGGTGGGCAGTATTTT	TRBV30	TRBJ2-3	-	-
CASSYSSSAGELFF	TGTGCCAGCAGTTACTCCAGCAGCGCCGGGGAGCTGTTTTTT	TRBV6-6	TRBJ2-2	-	-
CASSLGHRDTGELFF	TGTGCCAGCAGCTTAGGCCACAGGGATACCGGGGAGCTGTTTTTT	TRBV7-2	TRBJ2-2	-	-
CASSINQQPNQPQHF	TGTGCCAGTAGTATAAATCAACAGCCCAATCAGCCCCAGCATTTT	TRBV19	TRBJ1-5	-	-
CASTSVGGSYGYTF	TGTGCCAGCACCTCCGTTGGGGGGAGCTATGGCTACACCTTC	TRBV9	TRBJ1-2	-	-
CASIMSGSEQYF	TGTGCCAGCATAATGAGCGGTTCCGAGCAGTACTTC	TRBV2	TRBJ2-7	-	-
CASRFSRGSPFRNYGYTF	TGTGCAAGTCGCTTTTCAAGGGGAAGCCCTTTTCGTAACTATGGCTACACCTTC	TRBV12-2	TRBJ1-2	-	-
CASSQDWTSGWLEQYF	TGTGCCAGCAGCCAAGATTGGACTAGCGGGTGGTTGGAGCAGTACTTC	TRBV4-2	TRBJ2-7	-	TRBD2
CASSQAPLGSGEQYF	TGCGCCAGCAGCCAGGCGCCCCTCGGCTCGGGCGAGCAGTACTTC	TRBV4-1	TRBJ2-7	-	-
CASSYGGLGEKLFF	TGTGCCAGCAGTTACGGGGGGTTGGGGGAAAAACTGTTTTTT	TRBV6-6	TRBJ1-4	-	-
CAWSGGDGTDTQYF	TGTGCCTGGAGTGGAGGTGACGGCACAGATACGCAGTATTTT	TRBV30	TRBJ2-3	-	-
CASSWGRQGTSWTMTGELFF	TGCGCCAGCAGCTGGGGTCGCCAGGGCACCTCCTGGACCATGACCGGGGAGCTGTTTTTT	TRBV5-1	TRBJ2-2	-	-
CASADTGNQPQHF	TGTGCCAGCGCGGATACAGGGAATCAGCCCCAGCATTTT	TRBV6-1	TRBJ1-5	-	-
CASSDRDNQPQHF	TGTGCCAGCAGTGACAGGGACAATCAGCCCCAGCATTTT	TRBV2	TRBJ1-5	once	-
CASRGGSGANVLTF	TGTGCCAGTAGGGGGGGCTCTGGGGCCAACGTCCTGACTTTC	TRBV19	TRBJ2-6	-	-
CASSDYRNTIYF	TGTGCCAGCAGTGATTATCGAAACACCATATATTTT	TRBV2	TRBJ1-3	-	-
CAISEWFPPGYGYTF	TGTGCCATCAGTGAGTGGTTTCCACCGGGATATGGCTACACCTTC	TRBV10-3	TRBJ1-2	-	-
CASSLRQGASTDTQYF	TGTGCCAGCAGCCTTCGACAGGGGGCGTCGACAGATACGCAGTATTTT	TRBV7-2	TRBJ2-3	few	TRBD1
CASSQGQGSYNEQFF	TGTGCCAGCAGCCAGGGACAGGGATCTTACAATGAGCAGTTCTTC	TRBV5-4	TRBJ2-1	-	TRBD1
CASSSLRGELFF	TGTGCCAGCAGCTCGTTGCGAGGGGAGCTGTTTTTT	TRBV7-2	TRBJ2-2	-	-
CASSLVIGGTGELFF	TGTGCCAGCAGCTTAGTAATCGGGGGCACCGGGGAGCTGTTTTTT	TRBV11-2	TRBJ2-2	-	-
CAWHLGAEAFF	TGTGCCTGGCATTTAGGGGCTGAAGCTTTCTTT	TRBV30	TRBJ1-1	-	-
CASSLPWDPSVGGQETQYF	TGTGCCAGCAGCCTACCTTGGGACCCCTCGGTGGGGGGACAAGAGACCCAGTACTTC	TRBV11-3	TRBJ2-5	-	-
CASSPGARSLNEKLFF	TGTGCCAGCAGCCCAGGGGCCAGGAGTTTAAATGAAAAACTGTTTTTT	TRBV28	TRBJ1-4	-	-
CASSLAPSYEQYF	TGTGCCAGCAGCTTGGCCCCCAGCTACGAGCAGTACTTC	TRBV5-4	TRBJ2-7	-	-
CASSLGTRWLDTQYF	TGTGCCAGCAGCTTAGGGACTAGGTGGTTGGATACGCAGTATTTT	TRBV7-2	TRBJ2-3	-	TRBD2
CASHASGVNTGELFF	TGTGCCAGCCACGCTAGCGGGGTTAACACCGGGGAGCTGTTTTTT	TRBV18	TRBJ2-2	few	TRBD2
CASSKSQGSGNTIYF	TGTGCCAGCAGTAAGTCACAGGGGTCAGGAAACACCATATATTTT	TRBV27	TRBJ1-3	-	TRBD1
CASSLGTGRDGYTF	TGTGCCAGCAGCTTAGGGACAGGGAGGGATGGCTACACCTTC	TRBV6-1	TRBJ1-2	-	TRBD1
CASSEVGTGSKLFF	TGTGCCAGCAGTGAAGTTGGGACAGGGTCAAAACTGTTTTTT	TRBV6-1	TRBJ1-4	-	TRBD1
CASSVQKNTEAFF	TGTGCCAGCAGCGTACAGAAGAACACTGAAGCTTTCTTT	TRBV9	TRBJ1-1	few	-
CASSTGSTDTQYF	TGTGCCAGCAGTACGGGGAGCACAGATACGCAGTATTTT	TRBV9	TRBJ2-3	few	-
CASSFDTGDTQYF	TGTGCCAGCAGCTTCGACACCGGCGATACGCAGTATTTT	TRBV5-6	TRBJ2-3	-	-
CASSLDLGNAGNEQFF	TGTGCCAGCAGCTTAGATCTAGGTAACGCGGGCAATGAGCAGTTCTTC	TRBV11-2	TRBJ2-1	-	-
CASSLFSARYNEQFF	TGTGCCAGCAGTTTATTCAGTGCCCGCTACAATGAGCAGTTCTTC	TRBV28	TRBJ2-1	-	-
CASSPGTGGNEQFF	TGTGCCAGCAGTCCCGGGACAGGGGGCAATGAGCAGTTCTTC	TRBV27	TRBJ2-1	-	TRBD1
CASSSGKRLGGYTF	TGCGCCAGCAGCTCAGGGAAGCGTCTGGGAGGCTACACCTTC	TRBV4-3	TRBJ1-2	-	-
CASSKQRSPGGYTF	TGTGCCAGCAGCAAACAGCGATCCCCGGGGGGCTACACCTTC	TRBV11-2	TRBJ1-2	-	-
CASSFGGMDEKLFF	TGTGCCAGCAGCTTCGGAGGGATGGATGAAAAACTGTTTTTT	TRBV7-6	TRBJ1-4	-	-
CASSRLAGGRDEQFF	TGTGCCAGCAGTCGACTAGCGGGGGGCCGGGATGAGCAGTTCTTC	TRBV27	TRBJ2-1	-	TRBD2
CASSPTGGTEAFF	TGTGCCAGCAGCCCTACAGGGGGGACTGAAGCTTTCTTT	TRBV11-2	TRBJ1-1	few	TRBD1
CASHRQVWEEKLFF	TGTGCCAGTCATAGACAGGTTTGGGAGGAAAAACTGTTTTTT	TRBV2	TRBJ1-4	few	-
CASSPRGGLGNTIYF	TGTGCCAGCAGCCCCCGGGGGGGCCTAGGAAACACCATATATTTT	TRBV7-2	TRBJ1-3	-	-